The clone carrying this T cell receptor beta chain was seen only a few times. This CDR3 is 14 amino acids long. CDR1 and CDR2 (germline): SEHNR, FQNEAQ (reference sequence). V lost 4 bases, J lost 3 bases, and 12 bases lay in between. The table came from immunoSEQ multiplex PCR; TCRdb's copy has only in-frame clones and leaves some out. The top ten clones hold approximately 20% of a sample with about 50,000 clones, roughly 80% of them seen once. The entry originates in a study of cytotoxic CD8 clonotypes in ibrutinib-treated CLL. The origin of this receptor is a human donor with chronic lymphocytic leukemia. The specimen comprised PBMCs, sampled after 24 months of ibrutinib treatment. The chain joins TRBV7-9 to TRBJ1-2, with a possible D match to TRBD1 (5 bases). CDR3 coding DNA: TGTGCCAGCAGCTCCTTCGAGGGGTACTATGGCTACACCTTC. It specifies CASSSFEGYYGYTF.